This T cell receptor (beta chain) was captured by sequencing in a study of blood T cell repertoires in COVID-19. The sample holds a few counts of this clone. Measured with immunoSEQ multiplex PCR; TCRdb has only the in-frame clones, and not every one. The table lists hundreds of thousands of clones, 86% of them singletons. Trimming cost V 6 bases and J 0 bases, with 9 bases left between them. The V gene's germline CDR1 is SNHLY and CDR2 FYNNEI. This CDR3 region has 14 residues. The chain combines TRBV2 with TRBJ1-5; D gene ambiguous. The sample comprised peripheral blood. This receptor was obtained from a woman under 40 with active or convalescent COVID-19. The CDR3 sequence is CASRLGLSNQPQHF. The CDR3 DNA reads TGTGCCAGCAGATTAGGACTTAGCAATCAGCCCCAGCATTTT.